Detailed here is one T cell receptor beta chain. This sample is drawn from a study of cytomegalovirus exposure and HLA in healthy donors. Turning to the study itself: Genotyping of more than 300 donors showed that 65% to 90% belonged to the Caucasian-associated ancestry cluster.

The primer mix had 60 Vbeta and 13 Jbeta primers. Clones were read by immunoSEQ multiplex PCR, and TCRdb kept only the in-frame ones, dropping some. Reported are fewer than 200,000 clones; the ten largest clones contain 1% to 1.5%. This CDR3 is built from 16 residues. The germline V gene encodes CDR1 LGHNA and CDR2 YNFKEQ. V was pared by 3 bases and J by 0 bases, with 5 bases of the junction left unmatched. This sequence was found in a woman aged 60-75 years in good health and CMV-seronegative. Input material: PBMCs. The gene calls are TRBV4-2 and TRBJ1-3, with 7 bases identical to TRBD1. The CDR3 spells CASSQLQGGSGNTIYF. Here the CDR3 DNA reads TGTGCCAGCAGCCAGCTCCAGGGGGGCTCTGGAAACACCATATATTTT.